Sequencing of this TCR beta chain was carried out in a study of post-analysis software for immune sequencing data. Libraries were made from TCR beta cDNA, and they carried unique molecular identifiers. When about 0.85 to 11 million T cells were used, they gave hundreds of thousands of cDNA molecules. Via MiXCR, TCRdb re-called the PCR reads, giving one row per CDR3 protein. The table has approximately 570,000 distinct CDR3 sequences, about 40% seen once. The CDR3 runs 15 residues. CDR1 SGHAT and CDR2 FQNNGV come from the germline V gene. Whole-study findings and limits: The study found TRBV5-6, TRBV5-1 and TRBV20-1 among several TRBV segments more frequent in patients than controls.

Comments on this clonotype: Its antigen is as yet unknown.

The rearrangement joins TRBV11-2 to TRBJ2-4; a possible D gene is TRBD2 (6 bases). The end of the DNA is better explained by TRBJ2-7, so the J call may be wrong. The source of this sequence is a girl aged 5 to 17 with multiple sclerosis. Material: blood. The CDR3 is CASSSGTYWRVEQYF. CDR3 sequence (DNA): TGTGCCAGCAGCTCAGGGACGTATTGGAGGGTCGAGCAGTACTTC.